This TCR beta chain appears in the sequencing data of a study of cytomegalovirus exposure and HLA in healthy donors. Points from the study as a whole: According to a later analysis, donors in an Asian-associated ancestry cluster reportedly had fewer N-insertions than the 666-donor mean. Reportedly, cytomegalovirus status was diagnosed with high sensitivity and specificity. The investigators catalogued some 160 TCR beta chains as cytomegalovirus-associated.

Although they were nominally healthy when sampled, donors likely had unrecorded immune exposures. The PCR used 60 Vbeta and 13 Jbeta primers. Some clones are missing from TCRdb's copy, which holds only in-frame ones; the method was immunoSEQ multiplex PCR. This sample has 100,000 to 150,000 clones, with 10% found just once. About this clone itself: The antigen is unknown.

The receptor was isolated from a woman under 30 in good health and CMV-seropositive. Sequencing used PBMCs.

The CDR3 spells CAISLTDRTFEAFF. DNA of the CDR3: TGTGCCATCAGTCTAACGGACAGGACTTTTGAAGCTTTCTTT. J is TRBJ1-1 and V is TRBV10-3; TRBD1 matches at 7 bases. CDR3 size: 14 residues. Per germline, CDR1 ENHRY and CDR2 SYGVKD. The J segment lost 7 bases and the V segment lost 5 bases, leaving 10 bases of the junction unmatched.